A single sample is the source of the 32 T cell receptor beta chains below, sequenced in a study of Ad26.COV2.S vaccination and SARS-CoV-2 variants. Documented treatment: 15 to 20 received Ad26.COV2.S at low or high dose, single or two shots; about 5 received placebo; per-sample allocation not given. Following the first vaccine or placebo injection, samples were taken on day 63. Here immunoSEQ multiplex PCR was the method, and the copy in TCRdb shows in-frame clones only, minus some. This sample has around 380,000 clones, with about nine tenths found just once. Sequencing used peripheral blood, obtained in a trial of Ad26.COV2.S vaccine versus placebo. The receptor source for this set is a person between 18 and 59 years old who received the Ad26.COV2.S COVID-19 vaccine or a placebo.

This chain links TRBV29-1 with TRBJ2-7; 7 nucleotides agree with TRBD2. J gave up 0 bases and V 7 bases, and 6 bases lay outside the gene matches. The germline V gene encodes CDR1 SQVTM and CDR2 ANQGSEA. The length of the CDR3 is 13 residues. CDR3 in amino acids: CSACQRDSYEQYF. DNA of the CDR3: TGCAGCGCCTGTCAGCGGGACTCCTACGAGCAGTACTTC.

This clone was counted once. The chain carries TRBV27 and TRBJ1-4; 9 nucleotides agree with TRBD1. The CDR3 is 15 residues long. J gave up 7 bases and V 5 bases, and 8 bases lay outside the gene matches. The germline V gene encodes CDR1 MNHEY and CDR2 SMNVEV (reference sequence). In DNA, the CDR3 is TGTGCCAGCAGTCCTTCACAGGGGGCGTTTGAAAAACTGTTTTTT. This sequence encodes CASSPSQGAFEKLFF. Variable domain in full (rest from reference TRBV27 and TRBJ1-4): EAQVTQNPRYLITVTGKKLTVTCSQNMNHEYMSWYRQDPGLGLRQIYYSMNVEVTDKGDVPEGYKVSRKEKRNFPLILESPSPNQTSLYFCASSPSQGAFEKLFFGSGTQLSVL.

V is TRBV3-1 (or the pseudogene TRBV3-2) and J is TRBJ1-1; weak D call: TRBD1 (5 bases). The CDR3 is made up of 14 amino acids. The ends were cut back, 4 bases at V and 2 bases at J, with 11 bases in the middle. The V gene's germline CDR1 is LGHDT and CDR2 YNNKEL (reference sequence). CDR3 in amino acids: CASSRQPYNTEAFF. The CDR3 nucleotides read TGTGCCAGCAGCCGACAGCCCTATAACACTGAAGCTTTCTTT.

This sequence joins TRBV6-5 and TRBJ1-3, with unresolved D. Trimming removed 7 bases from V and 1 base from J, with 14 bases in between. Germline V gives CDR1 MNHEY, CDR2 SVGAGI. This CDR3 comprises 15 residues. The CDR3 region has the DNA TGTGCCAGCATGAAATCCTTGGGATCTGGAAACACCATATATTTT. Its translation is CASMKSLGSGNTIYF.

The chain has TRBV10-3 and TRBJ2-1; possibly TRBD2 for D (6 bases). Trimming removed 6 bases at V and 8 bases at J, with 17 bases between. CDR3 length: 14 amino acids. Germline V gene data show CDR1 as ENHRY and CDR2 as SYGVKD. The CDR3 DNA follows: TGTGCCATCAGGGAGGGACCAACTGGCTATGAGCAGTTCTTC. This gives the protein CAIREGPTGYEQFF.

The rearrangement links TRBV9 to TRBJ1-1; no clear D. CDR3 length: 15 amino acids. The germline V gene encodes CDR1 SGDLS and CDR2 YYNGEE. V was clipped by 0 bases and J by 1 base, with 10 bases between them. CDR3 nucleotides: TGTGCCAGCAGCGTAGTGGAGCTACCGAACACTGAAGCTTTCTTT. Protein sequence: CASSVVELPNTEAFF.

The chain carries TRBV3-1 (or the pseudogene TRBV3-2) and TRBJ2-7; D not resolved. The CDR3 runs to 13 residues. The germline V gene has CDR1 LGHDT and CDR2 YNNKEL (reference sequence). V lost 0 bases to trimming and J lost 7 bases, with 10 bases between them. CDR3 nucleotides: TGTGCCAGCAGCCAAGATCGTAGGGTTGAGCAGTACTTC. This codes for CASSQDRRVEQYF.

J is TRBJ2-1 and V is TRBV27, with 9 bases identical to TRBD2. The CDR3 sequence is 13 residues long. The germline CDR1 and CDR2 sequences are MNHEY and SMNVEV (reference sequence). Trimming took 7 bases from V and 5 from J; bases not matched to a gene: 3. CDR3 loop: CASTSGVNNEQFF. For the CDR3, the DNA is TGTGCCAGCACTAGCGGGGTGAACAATGAGCAGTTCTTC.

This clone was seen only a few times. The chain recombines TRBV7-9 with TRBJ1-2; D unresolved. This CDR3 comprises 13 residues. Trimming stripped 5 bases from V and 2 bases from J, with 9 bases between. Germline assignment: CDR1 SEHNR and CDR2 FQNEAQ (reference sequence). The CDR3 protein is CASSTNDNYGYTF. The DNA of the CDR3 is TGTGCCAGCAGCACGAACGACAACTATGGCTACACCTTC.

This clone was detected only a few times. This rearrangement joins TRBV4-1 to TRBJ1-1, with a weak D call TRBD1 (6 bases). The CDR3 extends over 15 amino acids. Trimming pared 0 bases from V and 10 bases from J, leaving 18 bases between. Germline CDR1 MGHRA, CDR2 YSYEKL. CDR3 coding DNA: TGCGCCAGCAGCCAAGATGGGGTCGGGCAGGGGAGAGCTTTCTTT. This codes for CASSQDGVGQGRAFF.

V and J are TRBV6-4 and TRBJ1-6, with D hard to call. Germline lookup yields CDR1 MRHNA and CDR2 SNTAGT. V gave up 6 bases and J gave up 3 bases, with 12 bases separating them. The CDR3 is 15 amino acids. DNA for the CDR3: TGTGCCAGCAGACCCGACGGACTCTATAATTCACCCCTCCACTTT. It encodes CASRPDGLYNSPLHF.

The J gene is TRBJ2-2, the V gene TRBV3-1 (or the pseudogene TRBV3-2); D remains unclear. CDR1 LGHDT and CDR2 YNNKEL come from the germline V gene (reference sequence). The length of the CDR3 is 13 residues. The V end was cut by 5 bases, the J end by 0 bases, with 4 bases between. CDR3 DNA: TGTGCCAGCAGCTTCGCGAACACCGGGGAGCTGTTTTTT. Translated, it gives CASSFANTGELFF.

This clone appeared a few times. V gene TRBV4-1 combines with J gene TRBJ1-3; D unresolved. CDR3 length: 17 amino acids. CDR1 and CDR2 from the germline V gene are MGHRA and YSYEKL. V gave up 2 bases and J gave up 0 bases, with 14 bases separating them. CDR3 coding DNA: TGCGCCAGCAGCCAAATCCCCACAGCTTTCTCTGGAAACACCATATATTTT. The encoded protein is CASSQIPTAFSGNTIYF.

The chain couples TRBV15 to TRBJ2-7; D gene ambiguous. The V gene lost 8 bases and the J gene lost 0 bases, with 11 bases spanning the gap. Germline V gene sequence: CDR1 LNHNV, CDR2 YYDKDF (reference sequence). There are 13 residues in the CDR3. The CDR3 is CATSKASSYEQYF. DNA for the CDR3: TGTGCCACCTCGAAGGCCAGCTCCTACGAGCAGTACTTC.

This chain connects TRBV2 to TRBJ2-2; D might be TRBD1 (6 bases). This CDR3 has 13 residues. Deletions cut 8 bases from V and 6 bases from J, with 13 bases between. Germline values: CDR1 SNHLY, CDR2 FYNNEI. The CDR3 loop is CASGQGYAGELFF. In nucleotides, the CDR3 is TGTGCCAGCGGCCAGGGGTACGCCGGGGAGCTGTTTTTT.

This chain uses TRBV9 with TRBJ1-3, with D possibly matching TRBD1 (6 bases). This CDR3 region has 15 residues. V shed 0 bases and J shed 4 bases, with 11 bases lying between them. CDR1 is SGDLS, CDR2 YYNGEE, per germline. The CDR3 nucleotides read TGTGCCAGCAGCGTAGAGTGGGGGGCCGGAAACACCATATATTTT. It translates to CASSVEWGAGNTIYF.

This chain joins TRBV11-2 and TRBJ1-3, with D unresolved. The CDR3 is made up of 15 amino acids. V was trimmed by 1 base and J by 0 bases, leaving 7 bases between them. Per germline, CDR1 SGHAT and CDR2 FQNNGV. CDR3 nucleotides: TGTGCCAGCAGCTTAGTTAGGGACTCTGGAAACACCATATATTTT. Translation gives CASSLVRDSGNTIYF.

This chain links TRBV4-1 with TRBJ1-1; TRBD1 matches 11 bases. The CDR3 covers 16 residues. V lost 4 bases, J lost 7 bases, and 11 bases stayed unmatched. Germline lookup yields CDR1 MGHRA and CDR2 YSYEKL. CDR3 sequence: CASSPYRDRGMIEAFF. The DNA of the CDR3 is TGCGCCAGCAGCCCTTATAGGGACAGGGGGATGATTGAAGCTTTCTTT.

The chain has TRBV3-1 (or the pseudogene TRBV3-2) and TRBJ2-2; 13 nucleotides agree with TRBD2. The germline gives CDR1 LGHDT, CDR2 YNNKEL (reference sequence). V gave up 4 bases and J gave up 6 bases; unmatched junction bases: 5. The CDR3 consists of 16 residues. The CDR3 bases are TGTGCCAGCAGCCGCCAGACTAGCGGGGGGTCCGGGGAGCTGTTTTTT. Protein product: CASSRQTSGGSGELFF.

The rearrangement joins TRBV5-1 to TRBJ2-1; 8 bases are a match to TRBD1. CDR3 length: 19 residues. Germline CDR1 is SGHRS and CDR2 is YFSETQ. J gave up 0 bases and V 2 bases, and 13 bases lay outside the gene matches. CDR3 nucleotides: TGCGCCAGCAGCTTCAGGCCAGGGGGCTTCGGCCGCTCCTACAATGAGCAGTTCTTC. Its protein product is CASSFRPGGFGRSYNEQFF.

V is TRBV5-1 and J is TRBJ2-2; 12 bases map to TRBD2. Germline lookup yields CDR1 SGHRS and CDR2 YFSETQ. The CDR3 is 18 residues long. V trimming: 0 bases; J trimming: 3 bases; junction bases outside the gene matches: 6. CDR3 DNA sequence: TGCGCCAGCAGCTTGGGACTAGCGGGGGCCAGGGACACCGGGGAGCTGTTTTTT. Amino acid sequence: CASSLGLAGARDTGELFF.

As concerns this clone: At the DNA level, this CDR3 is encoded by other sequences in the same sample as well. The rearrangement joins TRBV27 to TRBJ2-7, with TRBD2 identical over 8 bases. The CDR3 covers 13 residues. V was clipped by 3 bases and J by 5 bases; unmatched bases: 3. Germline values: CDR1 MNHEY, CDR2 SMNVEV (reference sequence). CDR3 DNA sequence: TGTGCCAGCAGTTTGAGCGGGGGAAACGAGCAGTACTTC. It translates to CASSLSGGNEQYF.

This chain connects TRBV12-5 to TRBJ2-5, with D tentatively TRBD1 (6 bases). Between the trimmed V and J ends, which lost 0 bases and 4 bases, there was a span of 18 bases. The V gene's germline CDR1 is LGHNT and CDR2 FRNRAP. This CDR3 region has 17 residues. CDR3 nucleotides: TGTGCTAGTGGTTTGGTACCCGGGGAATACAGGGCAGAGACCCAGTACTTC. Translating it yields CASGLVPGEYRAETQYF.

The CDR3 protein is CASRTSGDQQEQYF. In DNA, the CDR3 is TGTGCCAGCAGAACTAGCGGGGACCAGCAGGAGCAGTACTTC. The chain couples TRBV5-4 to TRBJ2-7, with 10 bases that match TRBD2. CDR1 SGHNT and CDR2 YYREEE come from the germline V gene (reference sequence). The CDR3 loop spans 14 amino acids. The trim removed 5 bases at V and 7 bases at J, leaving 9 bases unmatched.

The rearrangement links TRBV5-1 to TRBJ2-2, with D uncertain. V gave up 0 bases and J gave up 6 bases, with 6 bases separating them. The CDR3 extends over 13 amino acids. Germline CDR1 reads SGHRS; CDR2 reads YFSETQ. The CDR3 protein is CASSLDGSGELFF. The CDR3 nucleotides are TGCGCCAGCAGCTTGGATGGGTCCGGGGAGCTGTTTTTT.

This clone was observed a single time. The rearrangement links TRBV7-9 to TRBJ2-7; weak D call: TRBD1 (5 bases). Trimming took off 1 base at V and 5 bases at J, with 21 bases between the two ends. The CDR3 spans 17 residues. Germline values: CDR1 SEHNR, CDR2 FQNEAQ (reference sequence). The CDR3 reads CASSLGLLGQPADEQYF. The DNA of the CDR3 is TGTGCCAGCAGCTTAGGTCTGCTAGGACAACCGGCCGACGAGCAGTACTTC.

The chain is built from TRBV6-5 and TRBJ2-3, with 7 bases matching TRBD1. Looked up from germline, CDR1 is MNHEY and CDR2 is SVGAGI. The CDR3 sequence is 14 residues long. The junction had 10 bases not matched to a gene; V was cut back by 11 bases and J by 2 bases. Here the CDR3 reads CAGNRDSATDTQYF. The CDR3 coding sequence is TGTGCCGGAAACCGGGACAGCGCCACAGATACGCAGTATTTT.

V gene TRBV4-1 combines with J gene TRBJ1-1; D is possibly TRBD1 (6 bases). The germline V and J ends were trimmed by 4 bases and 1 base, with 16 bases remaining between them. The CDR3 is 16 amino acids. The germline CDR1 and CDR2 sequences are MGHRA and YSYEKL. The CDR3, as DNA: TGCGCCAGCAGCCCGATACAGGGAAGGGAGAACACTGAAGCTTTCTTT. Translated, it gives CASSPIQGRENTEAFF.

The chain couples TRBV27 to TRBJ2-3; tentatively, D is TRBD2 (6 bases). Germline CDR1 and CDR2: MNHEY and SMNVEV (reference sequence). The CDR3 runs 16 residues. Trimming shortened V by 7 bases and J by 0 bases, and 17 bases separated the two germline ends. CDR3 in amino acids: CASNSGTTLSTDTQYF. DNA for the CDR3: TGTGCCAGCAATAGCGGCACGACACTAAGCACAGATACGCAGTATTTT.

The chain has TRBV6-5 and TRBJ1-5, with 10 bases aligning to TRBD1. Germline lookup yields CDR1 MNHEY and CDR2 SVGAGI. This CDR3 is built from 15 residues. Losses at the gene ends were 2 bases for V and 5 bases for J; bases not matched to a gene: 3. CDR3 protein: CASSYGTGVDQPQHF. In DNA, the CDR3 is TGTGCCAGCAGTTACGGGACAGGGGTCGATCAGCCCCAGCATTTT.

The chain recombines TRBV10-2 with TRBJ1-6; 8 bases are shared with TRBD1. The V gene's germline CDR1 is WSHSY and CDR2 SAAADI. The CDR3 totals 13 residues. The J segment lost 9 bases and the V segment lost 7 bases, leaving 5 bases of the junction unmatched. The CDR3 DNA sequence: TGCGCCAGCACTGGACAGGGAGGTTCACCCCTCCACTTT. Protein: CASTGQGGSPLHF.

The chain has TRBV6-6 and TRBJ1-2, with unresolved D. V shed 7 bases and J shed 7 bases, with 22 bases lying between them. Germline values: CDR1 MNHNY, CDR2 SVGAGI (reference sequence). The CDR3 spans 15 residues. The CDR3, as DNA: TGTGCCAGCAACGATCCTAGTCTTTCCCTGCGTGGCTACACCTTC. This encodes CASNDPSLSLRGYTF.